The present T cell receptor (beta chain) was sequenced within a study of blood T cell repertoires in COVID-19. As processed by the authors: How many nucleated cells were present was estimated from reference gene primer amplification. Produced via immunoSEQ multiplex PCR; TCRdb's table is partial and in-frame only. The V and J calls and clone size come from that table; D and trimming were worked out from the DNA. The sample includes approximately 220,000 clones, 65% to 85% of them seen just once. Germline V CDR1 and CDR2: WNHNN, SYGVQD (reference sequence). There are 15 residues in the CDR3. V lost 3 bases to trimming and J lost 3 bases, with 15 bases between them.

This chain uses TRBV10-1 with TRBJ2-7, with D possibly TRBD1 on 7 matching bases. The sequenced material came from PBMCs or T cells enriched from blood (not recorded which). The clonotype comes from a middle-aged woman who had recovered from COVID-19. This CDR3 is CASSDAGRQGYEQYF. CDR3 DNA: TGCGCCAGCAGTGATGCGGGGCGACAGGGCTACGAGCAGTACTTC.